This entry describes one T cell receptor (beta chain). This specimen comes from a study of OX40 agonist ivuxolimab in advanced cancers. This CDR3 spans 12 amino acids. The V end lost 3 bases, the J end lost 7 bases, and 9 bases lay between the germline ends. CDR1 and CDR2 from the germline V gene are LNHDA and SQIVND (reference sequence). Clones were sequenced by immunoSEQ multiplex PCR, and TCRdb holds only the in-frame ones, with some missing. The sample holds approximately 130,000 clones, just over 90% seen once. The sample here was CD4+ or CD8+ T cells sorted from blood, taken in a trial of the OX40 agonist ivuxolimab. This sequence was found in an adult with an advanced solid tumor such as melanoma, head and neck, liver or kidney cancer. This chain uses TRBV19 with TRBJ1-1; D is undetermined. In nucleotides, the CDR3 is TGTGCCAGTAGTATTGTTGGGATTGAAGCTTTCTTT. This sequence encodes CASSIVGIEAFF.